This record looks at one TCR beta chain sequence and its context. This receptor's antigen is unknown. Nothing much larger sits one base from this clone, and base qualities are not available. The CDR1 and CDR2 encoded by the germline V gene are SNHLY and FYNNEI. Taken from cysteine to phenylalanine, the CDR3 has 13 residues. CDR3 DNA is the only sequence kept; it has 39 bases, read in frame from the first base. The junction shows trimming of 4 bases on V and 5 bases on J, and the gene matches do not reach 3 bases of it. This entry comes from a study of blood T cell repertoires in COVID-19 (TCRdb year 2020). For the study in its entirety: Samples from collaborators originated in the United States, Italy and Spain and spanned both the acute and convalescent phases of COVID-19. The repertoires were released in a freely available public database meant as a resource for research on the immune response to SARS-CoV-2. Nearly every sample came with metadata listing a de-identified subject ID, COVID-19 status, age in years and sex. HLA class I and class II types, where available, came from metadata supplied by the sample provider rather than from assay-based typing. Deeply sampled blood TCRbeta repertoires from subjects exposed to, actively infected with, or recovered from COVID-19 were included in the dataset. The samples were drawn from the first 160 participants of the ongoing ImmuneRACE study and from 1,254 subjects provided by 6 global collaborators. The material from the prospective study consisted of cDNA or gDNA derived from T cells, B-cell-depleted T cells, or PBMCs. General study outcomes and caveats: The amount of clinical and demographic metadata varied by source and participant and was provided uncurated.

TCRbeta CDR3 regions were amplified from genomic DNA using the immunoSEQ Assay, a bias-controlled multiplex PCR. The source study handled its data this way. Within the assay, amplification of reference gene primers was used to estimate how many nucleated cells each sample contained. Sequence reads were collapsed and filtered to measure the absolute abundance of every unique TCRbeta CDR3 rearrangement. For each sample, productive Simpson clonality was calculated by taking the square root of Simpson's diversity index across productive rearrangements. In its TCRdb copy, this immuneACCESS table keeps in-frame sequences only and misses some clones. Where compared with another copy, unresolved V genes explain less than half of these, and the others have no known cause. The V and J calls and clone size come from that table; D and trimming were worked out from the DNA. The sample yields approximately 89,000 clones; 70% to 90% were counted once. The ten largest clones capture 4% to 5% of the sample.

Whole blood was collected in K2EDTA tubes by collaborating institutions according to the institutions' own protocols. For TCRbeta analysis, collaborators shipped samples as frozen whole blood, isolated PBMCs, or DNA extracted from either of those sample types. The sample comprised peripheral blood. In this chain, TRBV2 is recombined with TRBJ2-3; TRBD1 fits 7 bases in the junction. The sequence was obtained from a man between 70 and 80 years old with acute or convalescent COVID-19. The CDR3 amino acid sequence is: CASSVTGVDTQYF. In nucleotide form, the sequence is TGTGCCAGCAGTGTTACAGGGGTAGATACGCAGTATTTT. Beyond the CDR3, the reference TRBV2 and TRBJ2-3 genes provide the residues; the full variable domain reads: EPEVTQTPSHQVTQMGQEVILRCVPISNHLYFYWYRQILGQKVEFLVSFYNNEISEKSEIFDDQFSVERPDGSNFTLKIRSTKLEDSAMYFCASSVTGVDTQYFGPGTRLTVL.